The 21 T cell receptor beta chains listed next were all sequenced from one sample in a study of tumor-infiltrating lymphocytes in primary liver carcinoma. Germline DNA was also extracted, while the blood RNA originated from unsorted whole blood. With a constant-region primer, TCR beta cDNA was made from around 520 ng of total RNA. Nested multiplex PCR, run for three rounds with slightly modified ARM-PCR, yielded TCR beta libraries. The first two PCR rounds used TRBV1-TRBV30 primers with a Cbeta primer, 10 cycles each. TCRdb reanalysed the multiplex PCR reads using MiXCR and keeps one entry per CDR3 protein. Among about 320,000 distinct CDR3 sequences listed, 60% to 80% were seen once. Sequencing was performed on peripheral blood. Receptor source: a man in his forties or fifties with primary liver carcinoma and hepatitis B virus infection.

V gene TRBV28 combines with J gene TRBJ2-7; 7 nucleotides line up with TRBD2. This CDR3 has 14 amino acids. The V gene end was trimmed by 4 bases and the J gene end by 5 bases; junction bases not matched to a gene: 8. The germline gives CDR1 MDHEN, CDR2 SYDVKM. CDR3 region: CASSWRLAEDEQYF. CDR3 coding DNA: TGTGCCAGCAGTTGGAGGCTAGCGGAAGACGAGCAGTACTTC.

Worth noting for this clonotype: Possible read error: a much larger clone is one base away. This sequence joins TRBV10-3 and TRBJ2-2, with D tentatively TRBD2 (5 bases). The CDR3 is 12 amino acids. Per the germline V gene, CDR1 is ENHRY and CDR2 is SYGVKD. CDR3 DNA sequence: TGTGCCATCAGTGGGGGTGACGGGGAGCCGTTTTTT. Amino acid sequence: CAISGGDGEPFF.

There are many counts of this clonotype. V is TRBV11-2 and J is TRBJ2-7; TRBD2 matches at 13 bases. Germline V CDR1 and CDR2: SGHAT, FQNNGV. V gave up 4 bases and J gave up 5 bases; unmatched junction bases: 8. This CDR3 contains 16 residues. The CDR3 reads CASSSPTSGRIHEQYF. In nucleotides, the CDR3 is TGTGCCAGCAGCTCCCCGACTAGCGGGAGGATCCACGAGCAGTACTTC.

This clonotype was detected only once. CDR3 sequence: CVNSQDPGGPGNTIYF. DNA of the CDR3: TGCGTCAACAGCCAAGATCCCGGAGGGCCTGGAAACACCATATATTTT. The chain recombines TRBV4-1 with TRBJ1-3; D ambiguous. In germline, CDR1 is MGHRA, CDR2 YSYEKL. This CDR3 region has 16 residues.

This clonotype has a count of ten or more. The chain couples TRBV29-1 to TRBJ2-7; 11 bases line up with TRBD2. Germline V gene lookup returns CDR1 SQVTM and CDR2 ANQGSEA. There are 15 residues in the CDR3. Trimming took 2 bases from V and 4 from J; bases not matched to a gene: 7. The CDR3 region has the DNA TGCAGCGTTGAAATACTAGCGGGAGTAGGTTACGAGCAGTACTTC. Its translation: CSVEILAGVGYEQYF.

This chain uses TRBV5-6 with TRBJ2-3; D possibly corresponds to TRBD2 (5 bases). The germline CDR1 and CDR2 sequences are SGHDT and YYEEEE. This CDR3 comprises 18 residues. Trimming cost V 0 bases and J 0 bases, with 17 bases left between them. This CDR3 is CASSLGLRLMFSTDTQYF. The CDR3, as DNA: TGTGCCAGCAGCTTGGGACTACGCCTAATGTTTAGCACAGATACGCAGTATTTT.

For this clonotype: At one end the junction does not follow the germline gene, possibly because of a read error. V gene TRBV11-2 combines with J gene TRBJ2-7, with D maybe TRBD1 (6 bases). Germline V gene sequence: CDR1 SGHAT, CDR2 FQNNGV. This CDR3 has 15 amino acids. CDR3 amino acids: CASREGTTGIEERYF. In DNA, the CDR3 is TGTGCCAGCAGGGAAGGGACCACAGGGATAGAGGAGCGGTACTTC.

This clonotype appeared many times. The V and J genes are TRBV30 and TRBJ2-7, with D tentatively TRBD1 or TRBD2 (5 bases each). Germline V gives CDR1 GTSNPN, CDR2 SVGIG (reference sequence). The CDR3 spans 13 residues. V was shortened by 0 bases and J by 3 bases, with 9 bases between the two germline ends. Here the CDR3 DNA reads TGTGCCTGGAGTGTACTGGGGGTCTACGAGCAGTACTTC. It codes for CAWSVLGVYEQYF.

Concerning this clonotype itself: Relative to the germline gene, one junction end is altered; a read error may explain this. The CDR3, as DNA: TGTGCCAGTAGCTCACAAAGGAGGTTGGAAGAGACCCAGTACTTC. Translating gives CASSSQRRLEETQYF. The rearrangement links TRBV11-2 to TRBJ2-5, with a tentative D call TRBD2 (5 bases). CDR1 and CDR2 from the germline V gene are SGHAT and FQNNGV. The CDR3 totals 15 residues.

The chain uses TRBV2 and TRBJ1-1; D remains ambiguous. The V gene lost 6 bases and the J gene lost 4 bases, with 12 bases spanning the gap. Germline CDR1 reads SNHLY; CDR2 reads FYNNEI. CDR3 size: 13 residues. CDR3 residues: CASRREGATEAFF. CDR3 coding DNA: TGTGCCAGCAGGCGTGAGGGAGCCACTGAAGCTTTCTTT.

V and J are TRBV6-2 or TRBV6-3 and TRBJ1-2; D is unresolved. In germline, CDR1 is MNHEY, CDR2 SVGEGT. Trimming pared 7 bases from V and 8 bases from J, leaving 11 bases between. This CDR3 comprises 11 residues. The CDR3 spells CASISTRGYTF. The DNA for the CDR3 is TGTGCCAGCATTTCGACACGAGGCTACACCTTC.

A word on this clonotype: A read error is possible here, since a much larger clone lies one base away. The chain carries TRBV6-1 and TRBJ1-1; TRBD1 matches at 7 bases. CDR3 length equals 15 residues. Germline lookup yields CDR1 MNHNS and CDR2 SASEGT. CDR3 sequence (DNA): TGTGCCAGCGGTGAAGCGATTAACAGGGGACCTGAAGCTTTCTTT. Its protein product is CASGEAINRGPEAFF.

In regard to this clonotype: This may come from a read error, since a much larger clone is one base off. The chain uses TRBV29-1 and TRBJ2-7; TRBD2 aligns across 7 bases. Germline V gives CDR1 SQVTM, CDR2 ANQGSEA. Trimming removed 6 bases from V and 1 base from J; junction bases left unmatched: 9. The CDR3 consists of 14 residues. In nucleotides, the CDR3 is TGCAGCGTCAGCGGGGAGGCAGTATCCTACGAGCAGTACTTC. This encodes CSVSGEAVSYEQYF.

The chain joins TRBV7-9 to TRBJ1-6; 7 bases match TRBD1. The germline CDR1 and CDR2 sequences are SEHNR and FQNEAQ (reference sequence). This CDR3 is 13 amino acids long. Trimming took 5 bases from V and 8 from J; bases not matched to a gene: 3. CDR3 coding DNA: TGTGCCAGCAGCCCCGACAGGGATTCACCCCTCCACTTT. Translation: CASSPDRDSPLHF.

About this clonotype: A much bigger clone sits one base away, suggesting this may be a read error. The rearrangement links TRBV28 to TRBJ2-5, with D unresolved. The germline V gene has CDR1 MDHEN and CDR2 SYDVKM. This CDR3 region has 9 residues. The CDR3 DNA sequence: TGTGCCAGCAGAGAGACCCAGCACTTC. The encoded protein is CASRETQHF.

A remark on this clonotype: A much larger clone lies a single base off, so this may be a read error. The rearrangement links TRBV29-1 to TRBJ2-5, with D possibly TRBD2 on 6 matching bases. The CDR3 has 13 amino acids. The V gene lost 7 bases and the J gene lost 4 bases, with 16 bases spanning the gap. Germline loops: CDR1 SQVTM, CDR2 ANQGSEA. The CDR3 protein is CSAQVEGGETQYF. The CDR3 coding sequence is TGCAGCGCTCAGGTAGAGGGAGGAGAGACCCAGTACTTC.

The chain links TRBV5-5 to TRBJ2-3; TRBD2 matches at 13 bases. After removal of 8 bases from V and 6 bases from J, the junction contained 12 bases not matched to a gene. Germline V gene lookup returns CDR1 SGHKS and CDR2 YYEKEE (reference sequence). CDR3 length: 16 amino acids. As DNA, the CDR3 is TGTGCCAGTAGCACCGGACTAGCGGGAGCAACTGATACGCAGTATTTT. Its protein product is CASSTGLAGATDTQYF.

About this clonotype itself: One end of the junction fails to match germline, which may point to a read error. J is TRBJ2-2 and V is TRBV12-3 or TRBV12-4; D uncertain. CDR3 length equals 16 residues. DNA for the CDR3: TGTGCCAGCAGTTTCGGGTTCGCACAGAACACCGAGGAGCTGTTTTTT. It specifies CASSFGFAQNTEELFF.

In the case of this clonotype: A much larger clone lies one base from this, so it may be a read error. CDR3 in DNA: TGTGCCAGCAGTTTCATCGGCAGGGGTTCCATTAGCTCTGGGGCCAACGTCCTGAATTTC. Encoded protein: CASSFIGRGSISSGANVLNF. This sequence joins TRBV12-3 or TRBV12-4 and TRBJ2-6, with D maybe TRBD1 (6 bases). The CDR3 loop spans 20 amino acids.

The V call is TRBV30, the J call TRBJ2-3, with 10 bases identical to TRBD2. Germline V CDR1 and CDR2: GTSNPN, SVGIG (reference sequence). The junction had 4 bases not matched to a gene; V was cut back by 1 base and J by 0 bases. The CDR3 is made up of 16 amino acids. CDR3 bases: TGTGCCTGGAGTGCTCGACTAGCGGGCAGCACAGATACGCAGTATTTT. This encodes CAWSARLAGSTDTQYF.

On this clonotype itself: It is likely a read error, because the conserved phenylalanine at the end of the CDR3 is missing. This chain joins TRBV11-1 and TRBJ2-5; a possible D gene is TRBD1 (6 bases). This CDR3 contains 16 residues. Germline V gene lookup returns CDR1 SGHAT and CDR2 FQDESV (reference sequence). CDR3 DNA: TGTGCCAGCAACTTAAGACAGGCCCTGTACCAAGAGACCCAGTACTAC. It encodes CASNLRQALYQETQYY.